Shown below are 5 T cell receptor beta chains from a single sample sequenced in a study of T cell responses to AZD1222 COVID-19 vaccine. Clones were sequenced by immunoSEQ multiplex PCR, and TCRdb holds only the in-frame ones, with some missing. This sample has fewer than 120,000 clones, with roughly 92% found just once. The specimen was peripheral blood, collected on day 0 of AZD1222 vaccination. The receptors originated from an adult in good health.

DNA for the CDR3: TGTGCCAGCAGCCAAGTAAACTCACCCCTCCACTTT. This codes for CASSQVNSPLHF. The chain carries TRBV3-1 (or the pseudogene TRBV3-2) and TRBJ1-6; no clear D. Germline-derived CDR1 and CDR2 are LGHDT and YNNKEL (reference sequence). The CDR3 is 12 amino acids. V was clipped by 1 base and J by 10 bases, with 5 bases between them.

Written as DNA, the CDR3 is TGCGCCAGCAGCCAATTCGCGGGTGTCAGCTCCTACGAGCAGTACTTC. It yields the protein CASSQFAGVSSYEQYF. The V and J genes are TRBV4-1 and TRBJ2-7; perhaps TRBD2 as D (5 bases). V was pared by 2 bases and J by 0 bases, with 14 bases between. Looked up from germline, CDR1 is MGHRA and CDR2 is YSYEKL. The CDR3 covers 16 residues.

This chain links TRBV19 with TRBJ2-3, with D possibly being TRBD1 or TRBD2 (7 bases each). This CDR3 has 13 amino acids. Germline-derived CDR1 and CDR2 are LNHDA and SQIVND (reference sequence). The V and J ends lost 4 bases and 7 bases respectively, with 12 bases between them. The CDR3 loop is CASSREGANTQYF. DNA for the CDR3: TGTGCCAGTAGTAGGGAGGGGGCAAATACGCAGTATTTT.

The V and J genes are TRBV2 and TRBJ1-2; D not certain. Trimming removed 7 bases at V and 2 bases at J, with 14 bases between. This CDR3 comprises 14 residues. The germline CDR1 and CDR2 sequences are SNHLY and FYNNEI. The CDR3 DNA follows: TGTGCCAGCAATTGGTATGGGCAAAACTATGGCTACACCTTC. Protein: CASNWYGQNYGYTF.

The chain carries TRBV4-1 and TRBJ2-3; 13 bases match TRBD2. CDR3 length: 18 residues. With 8 bases clipped from V and 1 base from J, the junction kept 12 bases outside the gene matches. CDR1 and CDR2 from the germline V gene are MGHRA and YSYEKL. The CDR3 loop reads CASEPRTSGGLRTDTQYF. The DNA of the CDR3 is TGCGCCAGCGAACCCCGGACTAGCGGGGGTCTCCGCACAGATACGCAGTATTTT.